This TCR beta chain was documented in a study of blood T cells in healthy people across ages. Next came a second PCR, run for roughly 6 to 11 cycles, which used a sample-barcoded 5' primer along with a J-beta primer mix. TCRdb reanalysed the 5' RACE reads using MiXCR and keeps one entry per CDR3 protein. Of about 1.6 million distinct CDR3 sequences in the sample, about 32% were seen once. CDR3 length: 17 amino acids. V lost 7 bases to trimming and J lost 0 bases; unmatched junction nucleotides: 10. Germline-derived CDR1 and CDR2 are SGHRS and YFSETQ. The sequenced material came from blood. This clonotype originated in a woman younger than 45 in good health. The chain links TRBV5-1 to TRBJ2-6; 7 nucleotides align to TRBD1. The CDR3 DNA is TGCGCCAGCTGCCCACAGGGGACCTTCTCTGGGGCCAACGTCCTGACTTTC. Amino acids: CASCPQGTFSGANVLTF.